These 2 T cell receptor beta chains originate from one sample sequenced in a study of cytotoxic CD8 clonotypes in ibrutinib-treated CLL. Assay used: immunoSEQ multiplex PCR; TCRdb lists only in-frame clones, some missing. The sample includes approximately 26,000 clones, 65% to 80% of them seen just once. Material: PBMCs, obtained after 12 months of ibrutinib treatment. Every receptor here comes from a human donor with chronic lymphocytic leukemia.

In DNA, the CDR3 is TGTGCCAGCAGCTCCGGGACAGCCTTGGGCTATGGCTACACCTTC. It specifies CASSSGTALGYGYTF. The chain carries TRBV28 and TRBJ1-2, with 7 bases matching TRBD1. V was pared by 6 bases and J by 4 bases, with 11 bases of the junction left unmatched. The length of the CDR3 is 15 residues. Germline V CDR1 and CDR2: MDHEN, SYDVKM.

The V gene is TRBV6-6, the J gene TRBJ1-2, with TRBD1 identical over 9 bases. The CDR3 has 13 amino acids. V was clipped by 2 bases and J by 8 bases; unmatched bases: 3. From germline, CDR1 is MNHNY and CDR2 SVGAGI (reference sequence). CDR3 sequence reads: CASSYGQGQGYTF. In nucleotides, the CDR3 is TGTGCCAGCAGTTACGGACAGGGGCAAGGCTACACCTTC.